Listed here are 7 T cell receptor beta chains from one sample, sequenced in a study of blood T cell repertoires in COVID-19. Sequencing used immunoSEQ multiplex PCR; TCRdb keeps in-frame clones, though not all of them. The sample includes 230,000 or so clones, 85% to 90% of them seen just once. The sample comprised PBMCs or T cells enriched from blood (not recorded which). These receptors originate from a woman aged 50 to 60 with acute COVID-19.

This rearrangement joins TRBV21-1 to TRBJ2-6; the D call TRBD2 from the table was never checked on the DNA. TRBV21-1 is termed a pseudogene. This CDR3 spans 17 amino acids. The CDR3 is CASSPLAPCSGANVLTF. The CDR3 nucleotides read TGTGCCAGCAGCCCACTAGCGCCGTGCTCTGGGGCCAACGTCCTGACTTTC.

The CDR3, as DNA: TGTGCCAGCAGCGCCCGGGACAGCCTTAACTATGGCTACACCTTC. As protein: CASSARDSLNYGYTF. This chain uses TRBV9 with TRBJ1-2, with 7 bases lining up with TRBD1. The CDR3 runs 15 residues. Germline lookup yields CDR1 SGDLS and CDR2 YYNGEE. J was trimmed by 1 base and V by 3 bases; bases with no gene match: 6.

V is TRBV2 and J is TRBJ2-7; D unclear. The germline V and J ends were trimmed by 5 bases and 2 bases, with 7 bases remaining between them. The V gene's germline CDR1 is SNHLY and CDR2 FYNNEI. The CDR3 spans 12 residues. The CDR3 bases are TGTGCCAGCAGTTCTTCCCCCTACGAGCAGTACTTC. Protein product: CASSSSPYEQYF.

V and J are TRBV7-6 and TRBJ1-3; maybe TRBD1 (5 bases). This CDR3 spans 15 amino acids. V was shortened by 5 bases and J by 1 base, with 12 bases between the two germline ends. Germline-derived CDR1 and CDR2 are SGHVS and FNYEAQ. The CDR3 bases are TGTGCCAGCAGCATTCAACAGGATTCTGGAAACACCATATATTTT. It specifies CASSIQQDSGNTIYF.

V and J are TRBV7-9 and TRBJ2-7; 8 positions match TRBD2. Per germline, CDR1 SEHNR and CDR2 FQNEAQ (reference sequence). Trimming cost V 5 bases and J 4 bases; bases outside gene matches: 13. The CDR3 runs to 16 residues. CDR3 residues: CASSDELAGAGYEQYF. DNA for the CDR3: TGTGCCAGCAGCGACGAGCTAGCGGGTGCTGGATACGAGCAGTACTTC.

The chain recombines TRBV19 with TRBJ2-7, with TRBD2 matching over 7 bases. The junction had 23 bases not matched to a gene; V was cut back by 3 bases and J by 3 bases. Per germline, CDR1 LNHDA and CDR2 SQIVND (reference sequence). The CDR3 runs 20 residues. CDR3 in DNA: TGTGCCAGTAGTATGGGCGGGGGAAGCCCCACCGCGAGAACATACTACGAGCAGTACTTC. Translation gives CASSMGGGSPTARTYYEQYF.

The rearrangement uses TRBV12-3 or TRBV12-4 and TRBJ1-3; D is unresolved. The CDR3 is made up of 12 amino acids. Trimming cost V 3 bases and J 4 bases, with 4 bases left between them. CDR3 coding DNA: TGTGCCAGCAGTTTCTCCGGAAACACCATATATTTT. Translation: CASSFSGNTIYF.